This TCR beta chain appears in the sequencing data of a study of T-cell reconstitution after alpha-beta-depleted transplantation in children (dated by TCRdb to the mid-2010s). The study in broad terms: T-cell immune reconstitution after TCRalphabeta/CD19-depleted allogeneic hematopoietic cell transplantation in children was quantitatively tracked in the study by means of TCR repertoire profiling. Overall results and qualifications from the work: Apparently early alphabetaT-cell count recovery about two months after transplant reportedly relied on only several hundred rapidly expanded clones derived from non-depleted graft cells. The frequencies of hyperexpanded clones fell over the following months, and after one year, T-cell counts and TCRbeta diversity were mostly attributed to newly produced T cells. The high TCRbeta diversity at day 60 in some patients was ascribed to recipient T cells and intrathymic progenitors that had survived conditioning.

Receptor libraries were prepared by PCR. Sequencing used an Illumina HiSeq 2500. To normalize quantification of the TCRbeta repertoire, the TCR libraries were built with molecular barcoding that relied on unique molecular identifiers. TCRdb cleaned the public reads at Q25 with fastp, built clones with MiXCR and kept in-frame beta chains. Every CDR3 protein is listed once, alongside the most common genes and DNA of its rows. This sample has approximately 300,000 distinct CDR3 sequences in its table, and just over 7.5% of those were observed once. The top ten constitute 9.1% of the sample. In this sample, this clonotype turned up a few times. No cognate antigen has been identified for it. No much larger clone is present one base from it, and per-base qualities are unavailable. The meaning of the sample's treatment or condition label: allogeneic hematopoietic cell transplantation with graft depleted of TCRalphabeta T cells and CD19 B cells. The children who served as transplant recipients had been given grafts of TCRalphabeta/CD19-depleted allogeneic hematopoietic cells.

Counted from cysteine to phenylalanine, this CDR3 has 15 amino acids. Kept here is only the CDR3 DNA, which spans 45 bases and is read in frame from base 1. The V end gives up 4 bases and the J end 4 bases, leaving 8 bases in the junction not matched to a gene. From a lookup of the germline V gene (reference sequence), CDR1 and CDR2 are LGHDT and YNNKEL. The TCR sequence derives from a female patient aged 2-15 years who had a stem cell transplant for Fanconi anemia, so the T cells may come from the graft donor. This material consisted of peripheral blood, taken 360 days after TCRalphabeta/CD19-depleted stem cell transplant. The sequence is built from TRBV3-1 and TRBJ2-7, with 9 bases matching TRBD1. CDR3 region: CASSPRDRVRYEQYF. The sequenced DNA is TGTGCCAGCAGCCCACGGGACAGGGTTCGATACGAGCAGTACTTC.